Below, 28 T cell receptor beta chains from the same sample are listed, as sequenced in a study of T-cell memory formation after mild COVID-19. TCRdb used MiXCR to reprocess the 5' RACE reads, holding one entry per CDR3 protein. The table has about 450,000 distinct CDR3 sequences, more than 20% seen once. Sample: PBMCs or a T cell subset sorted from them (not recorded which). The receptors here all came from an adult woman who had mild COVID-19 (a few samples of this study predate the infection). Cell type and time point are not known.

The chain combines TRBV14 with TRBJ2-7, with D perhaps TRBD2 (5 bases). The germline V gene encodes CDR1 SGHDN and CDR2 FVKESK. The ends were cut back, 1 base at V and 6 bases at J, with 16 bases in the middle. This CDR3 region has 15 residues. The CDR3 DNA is TGTGCCAGCAGCCAAGGGAATCCTTCTGCGGGCGAGCAGTACTTC. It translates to CASSQGNPSAGEQYF.

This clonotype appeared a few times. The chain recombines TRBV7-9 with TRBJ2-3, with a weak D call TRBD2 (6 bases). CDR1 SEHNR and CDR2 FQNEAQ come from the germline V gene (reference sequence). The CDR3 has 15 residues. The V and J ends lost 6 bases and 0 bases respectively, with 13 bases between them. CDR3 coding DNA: TGTGCCAGCAGATCAGTGGGGGGAAGCACAGATACGCAGTATTTT. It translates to CASRSVGGSTDTQYF.

Here the CDR3 DNA reads TGTGCCAGCAGTGGCAGCGGGGGGCTGGATACGCAGTATTTT. This sequence encodes CASSGSGGLDTQYF. J is TRBJ2-3 and V is TRBV6-1; 9 nucleotides agree with TRBD2. This CDR3 spans 14 amino acids. Germline lookup yields CDR1 MNHNS and CDR2 SASEGT. V shed 4 bases, J shed 6 bases, and the junction held 5 bases outside the gene matches.

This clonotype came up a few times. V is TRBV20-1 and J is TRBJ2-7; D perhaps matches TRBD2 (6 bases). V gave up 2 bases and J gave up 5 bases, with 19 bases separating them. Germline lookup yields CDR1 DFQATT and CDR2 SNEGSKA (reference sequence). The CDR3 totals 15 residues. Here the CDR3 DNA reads TGCAGTGCTAGAAGCCCTAGCGACGCCCGAAACGAGCAGTACTTC. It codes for CSARSPSDARNEQYF.

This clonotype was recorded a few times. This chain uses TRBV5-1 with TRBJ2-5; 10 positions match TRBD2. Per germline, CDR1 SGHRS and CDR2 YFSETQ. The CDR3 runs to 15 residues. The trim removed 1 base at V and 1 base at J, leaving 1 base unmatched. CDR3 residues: CASSLTSGAQETQYF. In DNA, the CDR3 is TGCGCCAGCAGCTTGACTAGCGGGGCCCAAGAGACCCAGTACTTC.

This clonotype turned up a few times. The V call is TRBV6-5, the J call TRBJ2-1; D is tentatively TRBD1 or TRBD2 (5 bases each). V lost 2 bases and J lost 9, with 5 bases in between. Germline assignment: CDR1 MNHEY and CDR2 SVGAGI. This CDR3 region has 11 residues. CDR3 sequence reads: CASSYGGEQFF. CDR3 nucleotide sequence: TGTGCCAGCAGTTACGGGGGTGAGCAGTTCTTC.

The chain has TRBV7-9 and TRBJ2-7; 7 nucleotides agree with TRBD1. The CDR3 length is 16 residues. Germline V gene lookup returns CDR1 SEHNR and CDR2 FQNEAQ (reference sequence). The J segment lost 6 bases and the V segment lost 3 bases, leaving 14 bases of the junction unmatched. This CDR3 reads CASSFTGTASRGEQYF. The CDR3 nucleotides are TGTGCCAGCAGCTTTACCGGGACAGCTAGCCGTGGCGAGCAGTACTTC.

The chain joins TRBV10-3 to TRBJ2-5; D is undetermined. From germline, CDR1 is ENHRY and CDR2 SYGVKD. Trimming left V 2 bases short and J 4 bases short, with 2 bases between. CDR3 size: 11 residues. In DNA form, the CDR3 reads TGTGCCATCAGTGAGGCAGAGACCCAGTACTTC. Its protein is CAISEAETQYF.

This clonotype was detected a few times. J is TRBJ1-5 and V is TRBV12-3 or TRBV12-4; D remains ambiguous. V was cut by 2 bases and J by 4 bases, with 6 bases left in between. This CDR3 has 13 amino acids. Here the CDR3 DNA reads TGTGCCAGCAGTTTAAAGTGGAATCAGCCCCAGCATTTT. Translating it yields CASSLKWNQPQHF.

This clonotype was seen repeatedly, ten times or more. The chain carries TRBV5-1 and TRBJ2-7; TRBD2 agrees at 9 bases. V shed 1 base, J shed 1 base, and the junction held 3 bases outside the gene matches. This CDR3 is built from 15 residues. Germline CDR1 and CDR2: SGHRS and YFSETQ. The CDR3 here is CASSLSLAGSYEQYF. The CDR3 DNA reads TGCGCCAGCAGCTTGAGCCTAGCGGGATCCTACGAGCAGTACTTC.

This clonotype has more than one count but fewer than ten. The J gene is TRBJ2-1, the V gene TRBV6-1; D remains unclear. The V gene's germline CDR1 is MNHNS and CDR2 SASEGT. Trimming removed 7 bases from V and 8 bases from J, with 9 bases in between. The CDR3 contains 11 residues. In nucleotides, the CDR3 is TGTGCCAGCATGGGGTACTATGAGCAGTTCTTC. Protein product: CASMGYYEQFF.

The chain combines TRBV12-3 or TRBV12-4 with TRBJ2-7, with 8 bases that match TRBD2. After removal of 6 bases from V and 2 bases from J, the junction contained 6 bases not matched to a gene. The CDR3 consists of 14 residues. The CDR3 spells CASRMSGSTYEQYF. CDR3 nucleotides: TGTGCCAGCAGAATGAGCGGGAGCACCTACGAGCAGTACTTC.

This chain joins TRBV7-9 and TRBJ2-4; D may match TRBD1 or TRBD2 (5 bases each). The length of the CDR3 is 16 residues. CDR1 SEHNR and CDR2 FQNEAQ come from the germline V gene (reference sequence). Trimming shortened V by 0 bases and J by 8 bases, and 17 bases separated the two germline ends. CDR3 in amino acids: CASSLAFGASGYIQYF. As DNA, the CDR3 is TGTGCCAGCAGCTTAGCGTTTGGGGCCTCGGGGTACATTCAGTACTTC.

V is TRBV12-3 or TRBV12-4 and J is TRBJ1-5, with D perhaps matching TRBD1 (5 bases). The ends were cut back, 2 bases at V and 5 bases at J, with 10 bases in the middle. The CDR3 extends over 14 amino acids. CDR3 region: CASSLSSGHQPQHF. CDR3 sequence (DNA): TGTGCCAGCAGTTTATCCTCGGGGCATCAGCCCCAGCATTTT.

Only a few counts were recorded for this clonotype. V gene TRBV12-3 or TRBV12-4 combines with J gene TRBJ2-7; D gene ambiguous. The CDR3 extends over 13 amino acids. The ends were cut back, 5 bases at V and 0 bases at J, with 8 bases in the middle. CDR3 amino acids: CASSGTVSYEQYF. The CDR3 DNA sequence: TGTGCCAGCAGTGGAACAGTCTCCTACGAGCAGTACTTC.

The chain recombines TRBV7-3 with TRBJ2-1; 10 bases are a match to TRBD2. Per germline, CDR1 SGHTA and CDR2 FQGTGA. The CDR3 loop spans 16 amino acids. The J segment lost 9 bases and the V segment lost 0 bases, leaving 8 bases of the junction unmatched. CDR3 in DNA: TGTGCCAGCAGCTTAACGCCAGCGGGAGGGCCTAGTGAGCAGTTCTTC. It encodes CASSLTPAGGPSEQFF.

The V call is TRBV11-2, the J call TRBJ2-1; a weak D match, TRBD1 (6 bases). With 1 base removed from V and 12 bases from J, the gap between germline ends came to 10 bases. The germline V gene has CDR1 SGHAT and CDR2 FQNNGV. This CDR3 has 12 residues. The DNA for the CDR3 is TGTGCCAGCAGCTTAGTGTCAGGGGTGCAGTTCTTC. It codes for CASSLVSGVQFF. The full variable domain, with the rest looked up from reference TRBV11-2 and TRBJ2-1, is EAGVAQSPRYKIIEKRQSVAFWCNPISGHATLYWYQQILGQGPKLLIQFQNNGVVDDSQLPKDRFSAERLKGVDSTLKIQPAKLEDSAVYLCASSLVSGVQFFGPGTRLTVL.

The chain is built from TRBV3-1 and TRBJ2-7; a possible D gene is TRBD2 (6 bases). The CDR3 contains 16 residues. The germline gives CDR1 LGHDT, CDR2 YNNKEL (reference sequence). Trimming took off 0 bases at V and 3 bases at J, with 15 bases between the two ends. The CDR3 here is CASSQDWAGRGYEQYF. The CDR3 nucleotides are TGTGCCAGCAGCCAAGATTGGGCGGGGCGCGGCTACGAGCAGTACTTC.

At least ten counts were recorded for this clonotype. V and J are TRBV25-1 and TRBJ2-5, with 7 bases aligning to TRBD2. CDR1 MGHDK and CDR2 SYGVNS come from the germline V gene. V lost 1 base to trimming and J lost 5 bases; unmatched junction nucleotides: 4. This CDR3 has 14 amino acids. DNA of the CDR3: TGTGCCAGCAGTGAATTCCTAGCGGCGGAGACCCAGTACTTC. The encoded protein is CASSEFLAAETQYF.

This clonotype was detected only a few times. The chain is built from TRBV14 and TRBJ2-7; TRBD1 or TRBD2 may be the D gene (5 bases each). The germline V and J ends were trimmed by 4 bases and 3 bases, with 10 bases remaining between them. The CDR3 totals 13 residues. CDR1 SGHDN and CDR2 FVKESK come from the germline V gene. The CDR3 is CASSRGAFYEQYF. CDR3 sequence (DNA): TGTGCCAGCAGCCGAGGGGCGTTCTACGAGCAGTACTTC.

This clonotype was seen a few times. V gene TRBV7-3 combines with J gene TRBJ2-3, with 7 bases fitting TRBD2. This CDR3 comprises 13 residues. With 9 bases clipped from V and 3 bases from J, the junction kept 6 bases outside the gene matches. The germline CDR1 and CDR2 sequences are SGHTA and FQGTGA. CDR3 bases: TGTGCCAGTAAGGCGGGAGTTACAGATACGCAGTATTTT. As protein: CASKAGVTDTQYF.

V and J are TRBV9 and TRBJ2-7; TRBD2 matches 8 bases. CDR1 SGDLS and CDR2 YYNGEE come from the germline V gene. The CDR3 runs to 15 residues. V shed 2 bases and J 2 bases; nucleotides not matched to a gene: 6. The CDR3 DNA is TGTGCCAGCAGCGTCGGGCTAGCGGGCACCTACGAGCAGTACTTC. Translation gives CASSVGLAGTYEQYF.

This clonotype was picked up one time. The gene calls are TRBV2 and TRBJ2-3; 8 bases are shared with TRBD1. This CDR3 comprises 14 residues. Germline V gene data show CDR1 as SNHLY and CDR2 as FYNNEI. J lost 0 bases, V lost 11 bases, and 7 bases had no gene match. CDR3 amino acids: CARDRGPSTDTQYF. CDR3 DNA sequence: TGTGCCCGCGACAGGGGCCCTAGCACAGATACGCAGTATTTT.

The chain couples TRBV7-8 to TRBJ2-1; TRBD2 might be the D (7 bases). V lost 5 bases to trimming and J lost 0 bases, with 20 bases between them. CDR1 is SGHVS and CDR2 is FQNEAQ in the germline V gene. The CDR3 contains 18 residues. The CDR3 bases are TGTGCCAGCAGCCGTCTTGGGGGGGCGGGGAGCTCCTACAATGAGCAGTTCTTC. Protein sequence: CASSRLGGAGSSYNEQFF.

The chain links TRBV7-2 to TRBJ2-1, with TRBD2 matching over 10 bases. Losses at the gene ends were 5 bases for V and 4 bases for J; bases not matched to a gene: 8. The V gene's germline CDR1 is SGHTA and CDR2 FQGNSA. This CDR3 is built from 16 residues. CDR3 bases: TGTGCCAGCAGCGACGCGAGGACTAGCGGATACAATGAGCAGTTCTTC. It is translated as CASSDARTSGYNEQFF.

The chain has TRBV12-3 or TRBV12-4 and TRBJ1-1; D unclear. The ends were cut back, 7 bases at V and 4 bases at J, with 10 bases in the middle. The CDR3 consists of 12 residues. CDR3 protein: CASNTRGTEAFF. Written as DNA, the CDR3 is TGTGCCAGCAACACGAGAGGCACTGAAGCTTTCTTT.

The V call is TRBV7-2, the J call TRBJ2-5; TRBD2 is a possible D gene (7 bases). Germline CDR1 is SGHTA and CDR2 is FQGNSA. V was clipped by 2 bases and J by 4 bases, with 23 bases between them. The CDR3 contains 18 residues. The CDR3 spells CASSLTRLGGGLRETQYF. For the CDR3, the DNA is TGTGCCAGCAGCTTAACCCGATTAGGGGGAGGGCTTCGAGAGACCCAGTACTTC.

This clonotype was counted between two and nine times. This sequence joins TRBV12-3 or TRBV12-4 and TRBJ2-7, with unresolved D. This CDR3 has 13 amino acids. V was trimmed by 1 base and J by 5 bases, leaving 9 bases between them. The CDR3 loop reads CASSLGSAHEQYF. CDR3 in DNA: TGTGCCAGCAGTTTAGGGTCCGCCCACGAGCAGTACTTC.